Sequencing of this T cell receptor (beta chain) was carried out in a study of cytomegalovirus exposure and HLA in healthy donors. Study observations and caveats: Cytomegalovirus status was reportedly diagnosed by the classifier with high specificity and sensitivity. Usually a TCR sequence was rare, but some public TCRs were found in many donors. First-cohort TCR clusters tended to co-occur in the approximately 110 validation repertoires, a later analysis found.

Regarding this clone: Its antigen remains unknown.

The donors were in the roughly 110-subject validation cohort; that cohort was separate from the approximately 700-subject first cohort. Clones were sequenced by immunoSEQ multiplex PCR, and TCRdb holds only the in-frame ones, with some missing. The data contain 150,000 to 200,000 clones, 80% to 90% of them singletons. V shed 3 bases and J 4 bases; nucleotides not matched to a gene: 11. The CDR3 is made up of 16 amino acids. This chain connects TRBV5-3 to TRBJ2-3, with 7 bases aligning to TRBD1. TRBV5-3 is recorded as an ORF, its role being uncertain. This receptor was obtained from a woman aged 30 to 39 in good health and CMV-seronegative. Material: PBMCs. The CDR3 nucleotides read TGTGCCAGAAGCTGGAACCGGGACAGTGACTCAGATACGCAGTATTTT. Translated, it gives CARSWNRDSDSDTQYF.